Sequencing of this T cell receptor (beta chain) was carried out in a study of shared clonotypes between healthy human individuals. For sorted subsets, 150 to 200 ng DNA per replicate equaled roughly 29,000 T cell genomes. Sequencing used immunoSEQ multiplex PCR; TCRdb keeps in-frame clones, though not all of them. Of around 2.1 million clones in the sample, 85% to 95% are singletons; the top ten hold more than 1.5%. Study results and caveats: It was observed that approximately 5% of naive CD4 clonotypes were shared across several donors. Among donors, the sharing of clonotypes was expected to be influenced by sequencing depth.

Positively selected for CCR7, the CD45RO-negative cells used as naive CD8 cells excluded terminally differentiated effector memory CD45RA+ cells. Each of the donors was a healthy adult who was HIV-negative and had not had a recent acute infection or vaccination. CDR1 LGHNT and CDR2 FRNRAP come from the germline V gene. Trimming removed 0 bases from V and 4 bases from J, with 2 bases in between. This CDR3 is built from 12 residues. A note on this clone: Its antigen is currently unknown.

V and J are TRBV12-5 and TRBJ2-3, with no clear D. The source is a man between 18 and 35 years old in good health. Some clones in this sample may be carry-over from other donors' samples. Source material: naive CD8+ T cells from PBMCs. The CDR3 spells CASGLVPDTQYF. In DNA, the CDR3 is TGTGCTAGTGGTTTGGTACCAGATACGCAGTATTTT.